This TCR beta chain was found in a study of cytomegalovirus exposure and HLA in healthy donors. CDR3 length: 14 amino acids. J was trimmed by 4 bases and V by 4 bases; bases with no gene match: 4. CDR1 MNHEY and CDR2 SMNVEV come from the germline V gene (reference sequence). Findings and limits, study-wide: More than 15,000 TCR beta sequences were associated with HLA alleles at 0.05 false discovery rate in a later analysis. Some segments of the V type, notably TRBV6-2 and TRBV6-3, were excluded as indistinguishable. A later analysis found TCR association rates differed by HLA locus, highest for DRB1 and lowest for HLA-C. Certain sequence variants were highly shared and formed a cluster, and this cluster was likely a sequencing artifact.

About this clone: Its antigen is undetermined.

The PCR made use of 60 Vbeta and 13 Jbeta primers. Libraries were prepared by immunoSEQ multiplex PCR; TCRdb keeps only in-frame clonotypes and omits some of them. The table lists over 200,000 clones, roughly 82% of them singletons, with roughly 6% in the top ten. V usage is TRBV27 and J usage is TRBJ1-2; 9 nucleotides agree with TRBD1. Sequencing input: PBMCs. The receptor's source is a middle-aged man in good health and CMV-seropositive. CDR3 coding DNA: TGTGCCAGCAGTTCGGGACAGGGCGCCTATGGCTACACCTTC. It translates to CASSSGQGAYGYTF.